This TCR beta chain was recorded in a study of control samples from healthy donors and cancer patients. Clones were sequenced by immunoSEQ multiplex PCR, and TCRdb holds only the in-frame ones, with some missing. Found here are under 80,000 clones, roughly 93% of them singletons; the top ten hold around 2.8%. The sequence was obtained from a woman aged 25 to 39 in good health. The specimen sequenced was blood.

The CDR3 bases are TGTGCCAGCTCACCATCCGCCGGGACAGCTAACTATGGCTACACCTTC. Translating gives CASSPSAGTANYGYTF. This rearrangement joins TRBV18 to TRBJ1-2, with TRBD1 matching over 7 bases. With V trimmed by 2 bases and J by 0 bases, 6 bases remained unmatched. This CDR3 has 16 residues. CDR1 and CDR2 (germline): KGHSH, LQKENI.